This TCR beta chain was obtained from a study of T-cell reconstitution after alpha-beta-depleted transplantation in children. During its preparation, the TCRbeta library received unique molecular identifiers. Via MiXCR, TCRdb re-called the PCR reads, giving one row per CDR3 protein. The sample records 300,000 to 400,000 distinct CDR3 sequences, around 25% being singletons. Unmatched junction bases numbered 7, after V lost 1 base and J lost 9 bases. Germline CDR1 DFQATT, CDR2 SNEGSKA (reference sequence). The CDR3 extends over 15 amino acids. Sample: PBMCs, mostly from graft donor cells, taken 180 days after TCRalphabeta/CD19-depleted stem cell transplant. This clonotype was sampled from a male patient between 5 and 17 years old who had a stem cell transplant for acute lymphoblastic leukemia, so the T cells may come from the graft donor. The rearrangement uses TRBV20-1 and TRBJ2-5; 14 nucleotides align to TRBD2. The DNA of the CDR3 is TGCAGTGCTAGAGGGGGGACTAGCGGGAGAAGGGCCCAGTACTTC. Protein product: CSARGGTSGRRAQYF.